Listed here are 11 T cell receptor beta chains from one sample, sequenced in a study of T cells in Graves' hyperthyroidism and ophthalmopathy. From RNA transcripts, TCR beta CDR3 regions were amplified. HTBI primers were the set used in a first-round RT-PCR of the TCR CDR3. TCRdb called the multiplex PCR reads again in MiXCR, with one record for every CDR3 protein. The data contain about 510,000 distinct CDR3 sequences, over 35% of them singletons. The sequencing input was peripheral blood or thyroid tissue (not recorded which). These receptors came from an adult woman with Graves' disease, either hyperthyroidism or ophthalmopathy (not recorded which).

In the case of this clonotype: This may come from a read error, since a much larger clone is one base off. In DNA, the CDR3 is TGCGCCAGCAGCCAAGGGATAGTCTCTGGAAACACCATATATTTT. Residues: CASSQGIVSGNTIYF. V usage is TRBV4-1 and J usage is TRBJ1-3; D remains unclear. The ends were cut back, 1 base at V and 0 bases at J, with 7 bases in the middle. Germline CDR1 reads MGHRA; CDR2 reads YSYEKL. The CDR3 is 15 amino acids.

V is TRBV6-7 and J is TRBJ1-1; no clear D gene. TRBV6-7 is labeled an ORF, and its function is uncertain. Trimming pared 2 bases from V and 0 bases from J, leaving 10 bases between. There are 15 residues in the CDR3. The CDR3 spells CASSYARVVNTEAFF. The CDR3, as DNA: TGTGCCAGCAGTTACGCCCGGGTTGTGAACACTGAAGCTTTCTTT.

This clonotype has a handful of counts. This rearrangement joins TRBV29-1 to TRBJ2-5, with a tentative D call TRBD1 (6 bases). Looked up from germline, CDR1 is SQVTM and CDR2 is ANQGSEA. Deletions cut 4 bases from V and 7 bases from J, with 22 bases between. This CDR3 is built from 15 residues. CDR3 residues: CSVGQGLNLRRTQYF. CDR3 nucleotide sequence: TGCAGCGTTGGCCAGGGGCTTAACCTTAGGAGGACCCAGTACTTC.

The chain couples TRBV5-4 to TRBJ2-7; no clear D gene. The CDR3 is 15 amino acids. The germline gives CDR1 SGHNT, CDR2 YYREEE (reference sequence). V shed 3 bases and J shed 0 bases, with 13 bases lying between them. The CDR3 region is CASSWTDQSSYEQYF. The CDR3 coding sequence is TGTGCCAGCAGCTGGACGGATCAAAGCTCCTACGAGCAGTACTTC.

In nucleotides, the CDR3 is TGTGCCAGCAGCCTTCAGGGACTAGCGGGAAGCTCCTACGAGCAGTACTTC. It is translated as CASSLQGLAGSSYEQYF. The genes are TRBV11-2 and TRBJ2-7; 13 bases are a match to TRBD2. CDR3 length: 17 amino acids. Germline V gene sequence: CDR1 SGHAT, CDR2 FQNNGV. J was trimmed by 0 bases and V by 5 bases; bases with no gene match: 7.

This sequence joins TRBV19 and TRBJ1-5; D remains ambiguous. CDR3 length equals 12 residues. V shed 5 bases and J shed 11 bases, with 13 bases lying between them. The germline V gene has CDR1 LNHDA and CDR2 SQIVND (reference sequence). CDR3 DNA sequence: TGTGCCAGTAGTGCGGCCTTGGGAGCCCAGCATTTT. Its protein is CASSAALGAQHF.

This clonotype was observed at least ten times. The J gene is TRBJ1-2, the V gene TRBV5-1; 9 nucleotides line up with TRBD1. The length of the CDR3 is 14 residues. Trimming took 2 bases from V and 4 from J; bases not matched to a gene: 3. Per germline, CDR1 SGHRS and CDR2 YFSETQ. CDR3 sequence reads: CASSFGQGSYGYTF. CDR3 in DNA: TGCGCCAGCAGCTTCGGACAGGGGAGCTATGGCTACACCTTC.

The rearrangement links TRBV7-9 to TRBJ2-7; 9 positions agree with TRBD2. The length of the CDR3 is 16 residues. V was clipped by 1 base and J by 3 bases; unmatched bases: 7. The germline CDR1 and CDR2 sequences are SEHNR and FQNEAQ (reference sequence). The CDR3 DNA reads as TGTGCCAGCAGCTTAGGCGGCGGGAGGGCCGGCTACGAGCAGTACTTC. This translates into CASSLGGGRAGYEQYF.

This rearrangement joins TRBV4-1 to TRBJ2-7; TRBD1 is a possible D gene (6 bases). This CDR3 is built from 16 residues. V shed 4 bases and J shed 4 bases, with 20 bases lying between them. From germline, CDR1 is MGHRA and CDR2 YSYEKL. CDR3 protein: CASSPKIGGAGYEQYF. DNA of the CDR3: TGCGCCAGCAGCCCGAAGATTGGGGGCGCCGGGTACGAGCAGTACTTC.

The chain has TRBV10-3 and TRBJ2-7; D is possibly TRBD2 (6 bases). The CDR3 covers 15 residues. Trimming removed 2 bases at V and 7 bases at J, with 18 bases between. Germline assignment: CDR1 ENHRY and CDR2 SYGVKD. CDR3 nucleotide sequence: TGTGCCATCAGTGAGGCCGGGAGTAGAGGGGAGGAGCAGTACTTC. Amino acids: CAISEAGSRGEEQYF.

The CDR3 region is CASSSLLLAGDTEAFF. In nucleotides, the CDR3 is TGTGCCAGCAGCTCGCTACTCTTAGCGGGGGACACTGAAGCTTTCTTT. V and J are TRBV7-2 and TRBJ1-1; TRBD1 might be the D (5 bases). Deletions cut 4 bases from V and 3 bases from J, with 18 bases between. CDR1 SGHTA and CDR2 FQGNSA come from the germline V gene. This CDR3 is built from 16 residues. The full variable domain, completed using reference TRBV7-2 and TRBJ1-1, is GAGVSQSPSNKVTEKGKDVELRCDPISGHTALYWYRQSLGQGLEFLIYFQGNSAPDKSGLPSDRFSAERTGGSVSTLTIQRTQQEDSAVYLCASSSLLLAGDTEAFFGQGTRLTVV.